This T cell receptor beta chain appears in the sequencing data of a study of blood T cell repertoires in COVID-19. Study at large: Whether acute or convalescent, the COVID-19 samples came from the United States, Italy and Spain. From T cells, B-cell-depleted T cells, or PBMCs came the material, which was cDNA or gDNA.

The authors' processing: Quantification of nucleated cells was approximated via reference gene primer amplification. Method: immunoSEQ multiplex PCR; TCRdb's copy keeps in-frame clones and lacks some. D and trimming come from the DNA, and the V and J calls and clone size come from that table. The sample consists of approximately 29,000 clones, around 86% of them appearing once. Per the germline V gene, CDR1 is LGHDT and CDR2 is YNNKEL (reference sequence). V was clipped by 3 bases and J by 10 bases; unmatched bases: 11. The CDR3 is 15 residues long. In this sample, this clone turned up once. The receptor's source is a woman aged 55-70 years with active COVID-19. The specimen was peripheral blood. The V call is TRBV3-1 (or the pseudogene TRBV3-2), the J call TRBJ2-1; 8 positions agree with TRBD2. The CDR3 nucleotides read TGTGCCAGCAGCCACCTCTTCTCTAGCGGGCAAGAGCAGTTCTTC. Protein product: CASSHLFSSGQEQFF.